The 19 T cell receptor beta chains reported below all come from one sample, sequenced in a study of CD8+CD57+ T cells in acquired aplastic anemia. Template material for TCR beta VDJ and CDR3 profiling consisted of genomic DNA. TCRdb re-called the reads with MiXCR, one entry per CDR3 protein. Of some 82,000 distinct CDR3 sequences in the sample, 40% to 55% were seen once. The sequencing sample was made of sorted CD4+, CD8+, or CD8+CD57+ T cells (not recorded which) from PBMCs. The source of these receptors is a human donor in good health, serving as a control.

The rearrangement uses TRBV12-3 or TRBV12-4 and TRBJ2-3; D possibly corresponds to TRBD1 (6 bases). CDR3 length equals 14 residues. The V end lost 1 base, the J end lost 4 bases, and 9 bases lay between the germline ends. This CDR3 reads CASSLGTVADTQYF. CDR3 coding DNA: TGTGCCAGCAGTTTAGGGACAGTAGCAGATACGCAGTATTTT.

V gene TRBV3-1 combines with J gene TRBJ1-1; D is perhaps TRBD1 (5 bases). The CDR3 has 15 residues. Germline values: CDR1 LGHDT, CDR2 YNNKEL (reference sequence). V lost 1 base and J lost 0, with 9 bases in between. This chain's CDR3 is CASSQGWGMNTEAFF. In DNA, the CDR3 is TGTGCCAGCAGCCAAGGCTGGGGCATGAACACTGAAGCTTTCTTT.

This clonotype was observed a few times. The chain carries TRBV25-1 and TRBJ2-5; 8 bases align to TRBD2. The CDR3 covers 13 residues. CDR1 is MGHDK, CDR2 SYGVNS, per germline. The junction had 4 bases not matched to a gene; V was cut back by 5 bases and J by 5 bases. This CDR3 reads CASSFSGDETQYF. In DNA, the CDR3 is TGTGCCAGCAGTTTTAGCGGGGATGAGACCCAGTACTTC.

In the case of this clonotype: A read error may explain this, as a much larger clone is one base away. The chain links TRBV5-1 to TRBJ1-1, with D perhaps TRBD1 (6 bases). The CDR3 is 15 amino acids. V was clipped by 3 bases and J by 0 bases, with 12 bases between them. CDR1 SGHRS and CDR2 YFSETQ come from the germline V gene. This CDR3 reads CASSWVQGLNTEAFF. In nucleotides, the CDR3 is TGCGCCAGCAGCTGGGTCCAGGGGCTGAACACTGAAGCTTTCTTT.

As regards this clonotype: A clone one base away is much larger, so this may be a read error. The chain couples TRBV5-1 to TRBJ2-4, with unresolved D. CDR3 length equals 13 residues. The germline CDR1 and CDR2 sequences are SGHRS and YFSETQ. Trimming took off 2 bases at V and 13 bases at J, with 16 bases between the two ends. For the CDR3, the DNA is TGCGCCAGCAGCTTCTCTTACAACTACGGGCAGTACTTC. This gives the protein CASSFSYNYGQYF.

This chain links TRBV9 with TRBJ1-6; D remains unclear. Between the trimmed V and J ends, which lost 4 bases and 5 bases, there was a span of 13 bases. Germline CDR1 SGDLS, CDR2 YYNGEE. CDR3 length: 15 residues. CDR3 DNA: TGTGCCAGCAGCTTGGGCGACGGAAATAATTCACCCCTCCACTTT. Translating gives CASSLGDGNNSPLHF.

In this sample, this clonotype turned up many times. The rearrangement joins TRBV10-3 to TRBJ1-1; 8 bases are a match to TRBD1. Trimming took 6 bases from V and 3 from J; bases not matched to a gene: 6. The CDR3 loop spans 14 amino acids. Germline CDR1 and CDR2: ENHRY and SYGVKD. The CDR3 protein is CAIREGQGHTEAFF. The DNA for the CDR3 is TGTGCCATCAGAGAAGGACAGGGCCACACTGAAGCTTTCTTT.

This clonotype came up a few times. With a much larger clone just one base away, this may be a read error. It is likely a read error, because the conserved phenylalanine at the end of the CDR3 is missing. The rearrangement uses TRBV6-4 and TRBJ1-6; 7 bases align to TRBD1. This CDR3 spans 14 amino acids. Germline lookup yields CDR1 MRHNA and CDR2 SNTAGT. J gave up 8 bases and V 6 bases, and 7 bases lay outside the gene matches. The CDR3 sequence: CASSSGQSYSPLHL. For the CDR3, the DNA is TGTGCCAGCAGCTCGGGACAGTCGTATTCACCCCTCCACCTT.

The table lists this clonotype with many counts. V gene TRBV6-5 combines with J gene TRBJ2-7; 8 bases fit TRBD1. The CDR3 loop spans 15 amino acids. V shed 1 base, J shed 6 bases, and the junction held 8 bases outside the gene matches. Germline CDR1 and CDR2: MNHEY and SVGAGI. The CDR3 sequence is CASSYFGQGTSEQYF. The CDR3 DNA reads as TGTGCCAGCAGTTACTTCGGACAGGGTACTTCCGAGCAGTACTTC.

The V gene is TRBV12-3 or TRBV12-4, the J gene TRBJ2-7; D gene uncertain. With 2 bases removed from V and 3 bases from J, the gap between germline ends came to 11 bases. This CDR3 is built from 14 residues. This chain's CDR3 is CASSLTLGDYEQYF. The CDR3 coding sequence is TGTGCCAGCAGTTTAACGTTAGGCGACTACGAGCAGTACTTC.

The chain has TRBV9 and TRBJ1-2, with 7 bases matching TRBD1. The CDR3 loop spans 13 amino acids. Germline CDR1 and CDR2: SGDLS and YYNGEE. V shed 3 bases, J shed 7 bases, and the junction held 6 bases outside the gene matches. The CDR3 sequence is CASSARNRGGYTF. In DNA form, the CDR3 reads TGTGCCAGCAGCGCCCGAAACAGGGGTGGCTACACCTTC. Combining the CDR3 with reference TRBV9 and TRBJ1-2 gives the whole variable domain DSGVTQTPKHLITATGQRVTLRCSPRSGDLSVYWYQQSLDQGLQFLIQYYNGEERAKGNILERFSAQQFPDLHSELNLSSLELGDSALYFCASSARNRGGYTFGSGTRLTVV.

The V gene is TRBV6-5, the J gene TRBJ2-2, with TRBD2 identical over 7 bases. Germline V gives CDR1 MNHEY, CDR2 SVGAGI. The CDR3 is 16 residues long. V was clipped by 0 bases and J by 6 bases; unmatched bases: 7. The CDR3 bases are TGTGCCAGCAGTTACTCGTTGGCGGGAGTCTCCGGGGAGCTGTTTTTT. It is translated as CASSYSLAGVSGELFF.

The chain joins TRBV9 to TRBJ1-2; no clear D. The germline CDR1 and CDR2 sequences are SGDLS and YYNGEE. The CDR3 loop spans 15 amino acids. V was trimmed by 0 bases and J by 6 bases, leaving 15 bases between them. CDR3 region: CASSVEGRPMDGYTF. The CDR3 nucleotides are TGTGCCAGCAGCGTAGAGGGCAGACCGATGGATGGCTACACCTTC.

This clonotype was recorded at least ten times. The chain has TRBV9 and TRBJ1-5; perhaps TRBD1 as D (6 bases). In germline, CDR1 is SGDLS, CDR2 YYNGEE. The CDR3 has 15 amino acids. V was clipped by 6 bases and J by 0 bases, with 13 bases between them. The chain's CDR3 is CASNPEGDSNQPQHF. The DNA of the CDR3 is TGTGCCAGCAATCCGGAGGGGGATAGCAATCAGCCCCAGCATTTT. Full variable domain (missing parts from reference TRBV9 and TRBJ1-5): DSGVTQTPKHLITATGQRVTLRCSPRSGDLSVYWYQQSLDQGLQFLIQYYNGEERAKGNILERFSAQQFPDLHSELNLSSLELGDSALYFCASNPEGDSNQPQHFGDGTRLSIL.

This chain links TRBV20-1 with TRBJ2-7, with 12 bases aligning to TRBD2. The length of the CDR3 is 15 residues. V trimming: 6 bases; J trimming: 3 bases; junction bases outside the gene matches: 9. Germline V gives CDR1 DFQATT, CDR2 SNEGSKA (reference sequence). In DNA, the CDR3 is TGCAGTGCCCTCCCTAGCGGGGGGGCCTTCTACGAGCAGTACTTC. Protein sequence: CSALPSGGAFYEQYF.

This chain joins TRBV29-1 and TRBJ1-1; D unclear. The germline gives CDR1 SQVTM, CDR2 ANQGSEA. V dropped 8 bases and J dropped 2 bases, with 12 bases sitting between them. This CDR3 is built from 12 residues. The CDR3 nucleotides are TGCAGCACCTGGACCGAAAACACTGAAGCTTTCTTT. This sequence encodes CSTWTENTEAFF.

CDR3 loop: CSVERGVSYNEQFF. In DNA form, the CDR3 reads TGCAGCGTTGAAAGAGGGGTCTCCTACAATGAGCAGTTCTTC. V and J are TRBV29-1 and TRBJ2-1; TRBD1 or TRBD2 may be the D gene (5 bases each). This CDR3 has 14 residues. The germline V gene encodes CDR1 SQVTM and CDR2 ANQGSEA. V lost 2 bases, J lost 0 bases, and 8 bases lay in between.

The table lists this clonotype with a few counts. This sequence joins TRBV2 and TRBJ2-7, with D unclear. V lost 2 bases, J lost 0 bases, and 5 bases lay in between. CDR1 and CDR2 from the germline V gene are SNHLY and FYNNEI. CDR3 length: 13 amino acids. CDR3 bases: TGTGCCAGCAGTGAAATCATCTCCTACGAGCAGTACTTC. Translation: CASSEIISYEQYF.

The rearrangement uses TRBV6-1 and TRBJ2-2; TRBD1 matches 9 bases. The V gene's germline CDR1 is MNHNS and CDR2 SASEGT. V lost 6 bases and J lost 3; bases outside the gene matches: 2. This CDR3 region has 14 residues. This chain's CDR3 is CASRGQGDTGELFF. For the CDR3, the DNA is TGTGCCAGCAGGGGACAGGGTGACACCGGGGAGCTGTTTTTT.